Listed below are T cell receptor beta chains from one sample, sequenced in a study of T cells in Graves' hyperthyroidism and ophthalmopathy. TCRdb recomputed calls from the multiplex PCR reads with MiXCR, one row per CDR3 protein. The table has about 680,000 distinct CDR3 sequences, 35% seen once. The sequencing sample was made of blood. These receptors were taken from a woman between 35 and 50 years old with Graves' hyperthyroidism. CDR3s include the opening cysteine and the closing phenylalanine or tryptophan. D genes are given only for firm matches. Part of the rows lack a size; the others show once, few, many or a class for expanded clones.

D,J,size,V,CDR3,DNA
TRBD1,TRBJ2-5,few,TRBV12-3/TRBV12-4,CASSQDRGRETQYF,TGTGCCAGCAGCCAGGACAGGGGACGAGAGACCCAGTACTTC
-,TRBJ2-7,many,TRBV20-1,CSATAGGTGEQYF,TGCAGTGCTACCGCCGGGGGTACAGGGGAGCAGTACTTC
TRBD1,TRBJ2-7,once,TRBV5-5,CASSLKGQRDYEQYF,TGTGCCAGCAGCTTGAAGGGACAGCGCGACTACGAGCAGTACTTC
-,TRBJ1-2,-,TRBV12-3/TRBV12-4,CASNPQETTGSYGYTF,TGTGCCAGCAACCCCCAAGAGACAACAGGGAGCTATGGCTACACCTTC
TRBD1,TRBJ1-2,many,TRBV6-5,CASSYTRTGGSYGYTF,TGTGCCAGCAGTTACACGAGGACAGGGGGTTCCTATGGCTACACCTTC
-,TRBJ1-4,many,TRBV7-2,CASSSQATNEKLFF,TGTGCCAGCAGCTCACAGGCGACTAATGAAAAACTGTTTTTT
-,TRBJ1-5,many,TRBV25-1,CASSEIPGQPQHF,TGTGCCAGCAGTGAAATTCCGGGTCAGCCCCAGCATTTT
-,TRBJ1-1,many,TRBV6-4,CASSDERGTEAFF,TGTGCCAGCAGTGACGAGAGGGGCACTGAAGCTTTCTTT
-,TRBJ1-1,many,TRBV10-1,CASSGQMNTEAFF,TGCGCCAGCAGTGGACAGATGAACACTGAAGCTTTCTTT
-,TRBJ1-1,-,TRBV6-6,CASSYSGIDTEAFF,TGTGCCAGCAGTTACTCAGGGATAGACACTGAAGCTTTCTTT
-,TRBJ2-7,-,TRBV4-1,CASSQDQGGSSYEQYF,TGCGCCAGCAGCCAAGATCAGGGTGGGAGCTCCTACGAGCAGTACTTC
-,TRBJ1-1,many,TRBV2,CASTLWGNTEAFF,TGTGCCAGCACCCTCTGGGGGAACACTGAAGCTTTCTTT
TRBD1,TRBJ2-7,few,TRBV4-1,CASSQVTGGDYEQYF,TGCGCCAGCAGCCAAGTAACAGGGGGCGACTACGAGCAGTACTTC
TRBD1,TRBJ2-7,many,TRBV19,CASSKGQGAYEQYF,TGTGCCAGTAGTAAGGGACAGGGAGCCTACGAGCAGTACTTC
-,TRBJ1-5,once,TRBV9,CASSRGAVHQPQHF,TGTGCCAGCAGCCGGGGGGCAGTTCATCAGCCCCAGCATTTT
TRBD1,TRBJ2-5,few,TRBV20-1,CSARGRTGGSDTQYF,TGCAGTGCTAGAGGGAGAACAGGGGGATCAGATACGCAGTACTTC
-,TRBJ1-1,many,TRBV7-3,CASSLIGTANTEAFF,TGTGCCAGCAGCTTAATCGGGACGGCGAACACTGAAGCTTTCTTT
-,TRBJ2-7,few,TRBV12-3/TRBV12-4,CASHAGGIGGEQYF,TGTGCCAGCCATGCGGGCGGGATCGGCGGCGAGCAGTACTTC
-,TRBJ2-5,many,TRBV12-3/TRBV12-4,CASRGTQETQYF,TGTGCCAGCCGAGGCACCCAAGAGACCCAGTACTTC
TRBD1,TRBJ1-1,many,TRBV29-1,CSGGQLENTEAFF,TGCAGCGGGGGACAGTTGGAGAACACTGAAGCTTTCTTT
-,TRBJ2-7,few,TRBV10-1,CASSPKGVGSYEQYF,TGTGCCAGCAGTCCGAAGGGGGTGGGCTCCTACGAGCAGTACTTC
-,TRBJ1-6,many,TRBV12-5,CASGWGSFSPLHF,TGTGCTAGTGGTTGGGGGTCTTTCTCACCCCTCCACTTT
-,TRBJ1-3,-,TRBV5-1,CASSLGPLGGSGNTIYF,TGCGCCAGCAGCTTAGGTCCCCTAGGGGGATCTGGAAACACCATATATTTT
TRBD1,TRBJ1-2,few,TRBV28,CASSQQGAGYGYTF,TGTGCCAGCAGTCAACAGGGGGCAGGCTATGGCTACACCTTC
-,TRBJ2-7,once,TRBV2,CASSFDSNEQYF,TGTGCCAGCAGTTTTGACAGCAACGAGCAGTACTTC
TRBD2,TRBJ2-7,few,TRBV11-2,CASSPQLAGVYEQYF,TGTGCCAGCAGCCCCCAACTAGCGGGAGTATACGAGCAGTACTTC
-,TRBJ2-2,-,TRBV7-2,CASSLGGLGEAGELFF,TGTGCCAGCAGCTTAGGGGGATTGGGGGAAGCCGGGGAGCTGTTTTTT
-,TRBJ2-7,-,TRBV5-6,CAGSWGGYEQYF,TGTGCCGGCAGCTGGGGCGGCTACGAGCAGTACTTC
TRBD2,TRBJ2-2,-,TRBV10-3,CAISDGRGGELFF,TGTGCCATCAGTGACGGGAGGGGCGGGGAGCTGTTTTTT
-,TRBJ2-7,-,TRBV7-2,CASSWDLIAEGEQYF,TGTGCCAGCAGCTGGGACCTGATCGCTGAGGGAGAGCAGTACTTC
-,TRBJ2-2,-,TRBV5-6,CASSLVSGFNTGELFF,TGTGCCAGCAGCTTGGTTTCGGGCTTCAACACCGGGGAGCTGTTTTTT
TRBD1,TRBJ2-2,few,TRBV7-2,CASSQDRGGVLSGELFF,TGTGCCAGCAGTCAGGACAGGGGAGGGGTGCTTTCCGGGGAGCTGTTTTTT
-,TRBJ2-2,-,TRBV29-1,CSTGGGMNTGELFF,TGCAGCACTGGGGGAGGAATGAACACCGGGGAGCTGTTTTTT
TRBD2,TRBJ2-5,-,TRBV11-2,CASSLGTSARETQYF,TGTGCCAGCAGCTTGGGGACTAGCGCACGGGAGACCCAGTACTTC
TRBD1,TRBJ1-2,many,TRBV19,CASSILSGQANGYTF,TGTGCCAGTAGTATTCTCTCGGGACAGGCAAATGGCTACACCTTC
-,TRBJ1-6,once,TRBV2,CASVTGLGNSPLHF,TGTGCCAGCGTAACGGGCCTCGGGAATTCACCCCTCCACTTT
TRBD1,TRBJ1-1,many,TRBV7-2,CASSLETGGFAEAFF,TGTGCCAGCAGCTTAGAAACAGGGGGATTTGCTGAAGCTTTCTTT
-,TRBJ1-5,-,TRBV6-5,CASSQSVQPQHF,TGTGCCAGCAGTCAATCCGTGCAGCCCCAGCATTTT
-,TRBJ2-5,-,TRBV11-2,CASSLVPQGKETQYF,TGTGCCAGCAGCTTAGTCCCCCAGGGGAAGGAGACCCAGTACTTC
TRBD1,TRBJ1-5,-,TRBV10-3,CAISDFGQGADQPQHF,TGTGCCATCAGTGATTTTGGACAGGGGGCAGATCAGCCCCAGCATTTT
-,TRBJ1-2,-,TRBV10-3,CASHLRGGVANYGCTF,-
-,TRBJ1-1,many,TRBV10-2,CASKWTYNTEAFF,TGCGCCAGCAAATGGACATATAACACTGAAGCTTTCTTT
TRBD1,TRBJ1-4,many,TRBV2,CASSGRGPREKLFF,TGTGCCAGCAGTGGCAGGGGGCCTAGGGAAAAACTGTTTTTT
TRBD1,TRBJ1-4,-,TRBV20-1,CSAGVSGTGNEKLFF,TGCAGTGCCGGAGTCTCCGGGACAGGGAATGAAAAACTGTTTTTT
-,TRBJ1-2,-,TRBV11-1,CASSGPGDGYGYTF,TGTGCCAGCAGCGGGCCAGGGGACGGCTATGGCTACACCTTC
-,TRBJ1-2,many,TRBV20-1,CSAAGARNGHGYTF,TGCAGTGCTGCTGGAGCCCGAAACGGTCATGGCTACACCTTC
TRBD1,TRBJ1-1,-,TRBV12-3/TRBV12-4,CASRYPGGNTEAFF,TGTGCCAGCAGATACCCAGGGGGGAACACTGAAGCTTTCTTT
-,TRBJ1-5,-,TRBV19,CASKTAPNSNQPQHF,TGTGCCAGTAAAACAGCCCCTAATAGCAATCAGCCCCAGCATTTT
-,TRBJ2-5,-,TRBV7-9,CASSLGGSTQYF,TGTGCCAGCAGCTTAGGGGGTTCGACCCAGTACTTC
-,TRBJ2-7,-,TRBV6-5,CASSLSPGAYEQYF,TGTGCCAGCAGCTTAAGTCCCGGGGCCTACGAGCAGTACTTC
TRBD2,TRBJ2-7,many,TRBV7-9,CASSLTSGGAHEQYF,TGTGCCAGCAGCTTGACTAGCGGGGGGGCCCACGAGCAGTACTTC
TRBD1,TRBJ1-6,-,TRBV2,CASSQGTGWNSPLHF,TGTGCCAGCAGCCAAGGGACAGGGTGGAATTCACCCCTCCACTTT
-,TRBJ2-5,few,TRBV4-3,CASSQVYGRGETQYF,TGCGCCAGCAGCCAAGTTTATGGCCGAGGGGAGACCCAGTACTTC
TRBD1,TRBJ2-7,-,TRBV6-5,CASSYSGQGWYEQYF,TGTGCCAGCAGTTACTCGGGACAGGGTTGGTACGAGCAGTACTTC
-,TRBJ2-5,-,TRBV28,CASSLSGSLETQYF,TGTGCCAGCAGTTTATCGGGGTCGCTGGAGACCCAGTACTTC